This TCR beta chain was found in a study of neurological immune-mediated disorders. This clonotype was seen ten or more times. The CDR3 runs to 17 residues. V gave up 0 bases and J gave up 0 bases, with 15 bases separating them. Germline loops: CDR1 MGHRA, CDR2 YSYEKL. Each CDR3 protein is one row after TCRdb ran MiXCR on the 5' RACE reads. The sample yields 20,000 to 30,000 distinct CDR3 sequences, approximately 13% seen once. The V call is TRBV4-1, the J call TRBJ2-7; D is unclear. The sample taken for sequencing was PBMCs. This clonotype was obtained from a woman aged 55 to 70 with HTLV-1-associated myelopathy (HAM/TSP). CDR3: CASSQDGRGMSSYEQYF. CDR3 nucleotides: TGCGCCAGCAGCCAAGATGGGCGCGGCATGAGCTCCTACGAGCAGTACTTC.